The 32 T cell receptor beta chains given below trace back to one sample, sequenced in a study of T cells in Graves' hyperthyroidism and ophthalmopathy. Amplification targeted TCR beta CDR3 regions from RNA transcripts. The study used the HTBI primer set for a first-round RT-PCR of the TCR CDR3. Via MiXCR, TCRdb re-called the multiplex PCR reads, giving one row per CDR3 protein. The profile shows roughly 99,000 distinct CDR3 sequences, about 16% of them singletons. Sequenced: blood. The receptors derive from a woman aged 45-65 years with Graves' hyperthyroidism.

This clonotype appeared many times. This chain uses TRBV30 with TRBJ2-1; D remains ambiguous. The CDR3 consists of 12 residues. The germline V gene encodes CDR1 GTSNPN and CDR2 SVGIG (reference sequence). V was cut by 0 bases and J by 9 bases, with 9 bases left in between. The CDR3 region is CAWSVAFSEQFF. CDR3 coding DNA: TGTGCCTGGAGTGTAGCCTTTAGTGAGCAGTTCTTC. Filled out from reference TRBV30 and TRBJ2-1, the complete variable domain reads SQTIHQWPATLVQPVGSPLSLECTVEGTSNPNLYWYRQAAGRGLQLLFYSVGIGQISSEVPQNLSASRPQDRQFILSSKKLLLSDSGFYLCAWSVAFSEQFFGPGTRLTVL.

This clonotype has a handful of counts. CDR3: CASSPFSGVGETQYF. In DNA, the CDR3 is TGTGCCAGCAGCCCCTTTTCGGGGGTAGGAGAGACCCAGTACTTC. The chain couples TRBV7-9 to TRBJ2-5; tentatively, D is TRBD2 (6 bases). V lost 5 bases to trimming and J lost 4 bases, with 17 bases between them. This CDR3 is 15 amino acids long. In germline, CDR1 is SEHNR, CDR2 FQNEAQ (reference sequence).

Turning to this clonotype: It may be a read error: a sequence one base away is much more abundant. The rearrangement uses TRBV19 and TRBJ2-1, with 10 nucleotides matching TRBD2. In germline, CDR1 is LNHDA, CDR2 SQIVND (reference sequence). CDR3 size: 15 residues. V was pared by 3 bases and J by 3 bases, with 2 bases of the junction left unmatched. The CDR3 loop is CASSIWTSGYNEQFF. The CDR3 nucleotides are TGTGCCAGTAGTATCTGGACTAGCGGCTACAATGAGCAGTTCTTC.

This clonotype was recorded at least ten times. The rearrangement joins TRBV24-1 to TRBJ2-6; D is tentatively TRBD1 or TRBD2 (5 bases each). Trimming took 2 bases from V and 0 from J, leaving 16 bases between them. Germline CDR1 KGHDR, CDR2 SFDVKD. The CDR3 sequence is 19 residues long. The CDR3 DNA follows: TGTGCCACCAGTGATTCGCGAGGGACGGCAGGCTCTGGGGCCAACGTCCTGACTTTC. Its translation is CATSDSRGTAGSGANVLTF.

This clonotype was seen ten or more times. The V and J genes are TRBV19 and TRBJ1-1; D remains ambiguous. Deletions cut 5 bases from V and 0 bases from J, with 7 bases between. Per the germline V gene, CDR1 is LNHDA and CDR2 is SQIVND (reference sequence). The CDR3 is 13 amino acids. DNA of the CDR3: TGTGCCAGTAGTCGGACTCTGAACACTGAAGCTTTCTTT. Its protein is CASSRTLNTEAFF.

The chain uses TRBV6-4 and TRBJ2-1; D is unresolved. CDR3 length: 16 amino acids. Germline CDR1 reads MRHNA; CDR2 reads SNTAGT. V dropped 5 bases and J dropped 2 bases, with 16 bases sitting between them. The CDR3 is CASSINYNYAYNEQFF. Written as DNA, the CDR3 is TGTGCCAGCAGTATCAATTACAACTACGCCTACAATGAGCAGTTCTTC.

This clonotype was seen many times. The V gene is TRBV28, the J gene TRBJ2-5; no definite D call. Looked up from germline, CDR1 is MDHEN and CDR2 is SYDVKM. V lost 10 bases to trimming and J lost 2 bases, with 11 bases between them. This CDR3 is built from 12 residues. The CDR3: CAIGRWQETQYF. The CDR3 DNA reads TGTGCCATCGGAAGGTGGCAAGAGACCCAGTACTTC.

Note on this clonotype: This may arise from a read error, as a much more abundant clone is one base away. This chain joins TRBV6-1 and TRBJ1-1, with 8 bases fitting TRBD1. This CDR3 comprises 15 residues. Germline CDR1 MNHNS, CDR2 SASEGT. The CDR3 DNA is TGTGCCAGCACCGGGACAGGTAGAATGAACACTGAAGCTTCCTTT. This codes for CASTGTGRMNTEASF.

This clonotype was observed at least ten times. The genes are TRBV15 and TRBJ1-4; 7 bases fit TRBD1. The V gene's germline CDR1 is LNHNV and CDR2 YYDKDF (reference sequence). V lost 0 bases, J lost 8 bases, and 9 bases stayed unmatched. The CDR3 has 16 amino acids. The CDR3 DNA follows: TGTGCCACCAGCAGAGATTGGACAGGTGCAAGGGAAAAACTGTTTTTT. Encoded protein: CATSRDWTGAREKLFF.

There are many counts of this clonotype. This chain connects TRBV29-1 to TRBJ1-1; TRBD1 is a possible D gene (6 bases). The CDR3 contains 12 residues. Germline V lookup: CDR1 SQVTM, CDR2 ANQGSEA. V shed 6 bases and J shed 0 bases, with 8 bases lying between them. The chain's CDR3 is CSVTGMNTEAFF. CDR3 bases: TGCAGCGTGACAGGAATGAACACTGAAGCTTTCTTT. The whole variable domain, filled in from reference TRBV29-1 and TRBJ1-1, reads SAVISQKPSRDICQRGTSLTIQCQVDSQVTMMFWYRQQPGQSLTLIATANQGSEATYESGFVIDKFPISRPNLTFSTLTVSNMSPEDSSIYLCSVTGMNTEAFFGQGTRLTVV.

This CDR3 is CASGSGRAYNEQFF. As DNA, the CDR3 is TGTGCCAGTGGAAGCGGGAGGGCATACAATGAGCAGTTCTTC. This chain links TRBV9 with TRBJ2-1, with 10 positions matching TRBD2. Looked up from germline, CDR1 is SGDLS and CDR2 is YYNGEE. V shed 8 bases and J 4 bases; nucleotides not matched to a gene: 6. The CDR3 runs to 14 residues.

This sequence joins TRBV9 and TRBJ2-2; D may be TRBD2 (6 bases). This CDR3 is built from 13 residues. Deletions cut 7 bases from V and 5 bases from J, with 12 bases between. From germline, CDR1 is SGDLS and CDR2 YYNGEE. CDR3 DNA: TGTGCCAGCTCCCGCGGGGATACCGGGGAGCTGTTTTTT. This encodes CASSRGDTGELFF.

This clonotype was seen repeatedly, ten times or more. V gene TRBV20-1 combines with J gene TRBJ2-7; possible D gene TRBD1, 6 bases. Germline CDR1 reads DFQATT; CDR2 reads SNEGSKA (reference sequence). Trimming took 6 bases from V and 3 from J, leaving 15 bases between them. This CDR3 is 13 amino acids long. CDR3 nucleotides: TGCAGTGCGCGGCCGGGACAAATCTACGAGCAGTACTTC. Residues: CSARPGQIYEQYF.

This clonotype occurred many times. This sequence joins TRBV6-1 and TRBJ2-7; 13 bases agree with TRBD2. The trim removed 6 bases at V and 3 bases at J, leaving 8 bases unmatched. This CDR3 comprises 16 residues. The germline V gene has CDR1 MNHNS and CDR2 SASEGT. In DNA, the CDR3 is TGTGCCAGCAGAAGGAGACTAGCGGGAGGAAACTACGAGCAGTACTTC. This codes for CASRRRLAGGNYEQYF.

This clonotype has ten or more counts. The chain has TRBV12-3 or TRBV12-4 and TRBJ2-1; 12 bases line up with TRBD2. The V gene end was trimmed by 5 bases and the J gene end by 9 bases; junction bases not matched to a gene: 8. This CDR3 comprises 15 residues. Here the CDR3 DNA reads TGTGCCAGCAGTCCCGGACTAGCGGGATTGGTTGAGCAGTTCTTC. Translated: CASSPGLAGLVEQFF.

This clonotype was counted at least ten times. The chain combines TRBV30 with TRBJ2-7; D remains ambiguous. The CDR3 consists of 11 residues. Germline V gene data show CDR1 as GTSNPN and CDR2 as SVGIG (reference sequence). Trimming shortened V by 4 bases and J by 3 bases, and 7 bases separated the two germline ends. DNA of the CDR3: TGTGCCTGGACCCTAGGCTACGAGCAGTACTTC. Amino acid sequence: CAWTLGYEQYF.

The rearrangement links TRBV7-3 to TRBJ2-2; 9 bases are a match to TRBD2. Per the germline V gene, CDR1 is SGHTA and CDR2 is FQGTGA. The CDR3 spans 18 residues. J was trimmed by 4 bases and V by 8 bases; bases with no gene match: 17. CDR3 nucleotides: TGTGCCAGCCGCAGGTCGGCGGGAGGGATTGGGGGCACCGGGGAGCTGTTTTTT. Translating it yields CASRRSAGGIGGTGELFF.

This clonotype was seen at least ten times. The chain combines TRBV20-1 with TRBJ1-4; D is ambiguous. The CDR3 contains 12 residues. Germline V lookup: CDR1 DFQATT, CDR2 SNEGSKA (reference sequence). V lost 3 bases and J 3 bases, leaving 5 bases between the germline ends. The CDR3 protein is CSASSPNEKLFF. Written as DNA, the CDR3 is TGCAGTGCTAGTTCCCCTAATGAAAAACTGTTTTTT.

Ten or more counts support this clonotype. The chain combines TRBV29-1 with TRBJ2-5; TRBD2 matches 8 bases. The CDR3 totals 17 residues. J was trimmed by 2 bases and V by 1 base; bases with no gene match: 12. Per germline, CDR1 SQVTM and CDR2 ANQGSEA. In DNA form, the CDR3 reads TGCAGCGTTGAAGGGTGGACTAGCCAAAGCACTCAAGAGACCCAGTACTTC. The encoded protein is CSVEGWTSQSTQETQYF.

In its sample, this clonotype was seen many times. The rearrangement joins TRBV6-2 or TRBV6-3 to TRBJ2-7, with 13 bases aligning to TRBD2. This CDR3 contains 15 residues. The V gene's germline CDR1 is MNHEY and CDR2 SVGEGT. V was pared by 5 bases and J by 5 bases, with 6 bases of the junction left unmatched. The CDR3 sequence is CASSKLAGGPHEQYV. The DNA of the CDR3 is TGTGCCAGCAGTAAACTAGCGGGAGGGCCCCACGAGCAGTACGTC.

There are many counts of this clonotype. The chain couples TRBV11-2 to TRBJ2-1; D assignment may be TRBD1 or TRBD2 (5 bases each). This CDR3 spans 15 amino acids. Deletions cut 4 bases from V and 2 bases from J, with 12 bases between. Germline assignment: CDR1 SGHAT and CDR2 FQNNGV. The CDR3 loop is CASSSTGDPYNEQFF. The DNA for the CDR3 is TGTGCCAGCAGCTCAACCGGGGACCCCTACAATGAGCAGTTCTTC.

In its sample, this clonotype was seen many times. V usage is TRBV12-3 or TRBV12-4 and J usage is TRBJ1-1; the match to TRBD1 covers 7 bases. The CDR3 is 14 residues long. The trim removed 6 bases at V and 8 bases at J, leaving 12 bases unmatched. The CDR3 is CASRRDRRFREAFF. CDR3 coding DNA: TGTGCCAGCAGAAGGGACAGACGGTTTCGGGAAGCTTTCTTT.

There are many counts of this clonotype. The chain is built from TRBV5-1 and TRBJ2-7; 12 bases match TRBD2. V shed 4 bases and J 7 bases; nucleotides not matched to a gene: 9. The CDR3 extends over 15 amino acids. From germline, CDR1 is SGHRS and CDR2 YFSETQ. CDR3 in DNA: TGCGCCAGCAGCACAGGACTAGCGGGATCGGGGGAGCAGTACTTC. It codes for CASSTGLAGSGEQYF.

This clonotype was observed many times. The V gene is TRBV28, the J gene TRBJ1-2, with a weak D call TRBD1 (6 bases). The CDR3 sequence is 16 residues long. Looked up from germline, CDR1 is MDHEN and CDR2 is SYDVKM. Trimming shortened V by 5 bases and J by 3 bases, and 19 bases separated the two germline ends. CDR3 protein: CASSPIGLGGDYGYTF. Written as DNA, the CDR3 is TGTGCCAGCAGTCCCATCGGTTTAGGGGGTGACTATGGCTACACCTTC.

V usage is TRBV18 and J usage is TRBJ2-3; the D is unclear. Trimming cost V 5 bases and J 6 bases, with 9 bases left between them. The CDR3 covers 12 residues. Germline assignment: CDR1 KGHSH and CDR2 LQKENI. The CDR3 loop is CASSSLMDTQYF. Written as DNA, the CDR3 is TGTGCCAGCTCATCGCTTATGGATACGCAGTATTTT.

This clonotype was recorded at least ten times. V usage is TRBV4-1 and J usage is TRBJ2-7, with 8 positions matching TRBD1. Germline-derived CDR1 and CDR2 are MGHRA and YSYEKL. The CDR3 is made up of 15 amino acids. V gave up 0 bases and J gave up 6 bases; unmatched junction bases: 7. The CDR3 region is CASSQEVTGDSEQYF. CDR3 coding DNA: TGCGCCAGCAGCCAAGAAGTGACAGGGGATAGCGAGCAGTACTTC.

This clonotype has at least ten counts. The genes are TRBV6-5 and TRBJ2-4; 7 nucleotides agree with TRBD1. The CDR3 covers 14 residues. The V gene's germline CDR1 is MNHEY and CDR2 SVGAGI. The V segment lost 2 bases and the J segment 5 bases; nucleotides outside the gene matches: 3. The CDR3, as DNA: TGTGCCAGCAGTTACAGGGGGCTCGAAAACATTCAGTACTTC. It codes for CASSYRGLENIQYF.

This clonotype was seen ten or more times. The chain is built from TRBV29-1 and TRBJ2-5; D unclear. Germline assignment: CDR1 SQVTM and CDR2 ANQGSEA. The CDR3 length is 13 residues. V lost 7 bases and J 7 bases, leaving 19 bases between the germline ends. The CDR3 DNA reads as TGCAGCGCCATTCTCGGGCTTTCGAGGACCCAGTACTTC. Its protein is CSAILGLSRTQYF.

The chain links TRBV18 to TRBJ2-5, with a weak D call TRBD2 (6 bases). Trimming cost V 5 bases and J 5 bases, with 12 bases left between them. The germline gives CDR1 KGHSH, CDR2 LQKENI. This CDR3 has 13 amino acids. This CDR3 reads CASSEEGRETQYF. Written as DNA, the CDR3 is TGTGCCAGCTCAGAGGAGGGCCGGGAGACCCAGTACTTC.

The genes are TRBV30 and TRBJ1-1, with a weak D call TRBD1 (5 bases). Trimming left V 5 bases short and J 5 bases short, with 9 bases between. This CDR3 is built from 11 residues. From germline, CDR1 is GTSNPN and CDR2 SVGIG (reference sequence). CDR3 DNA: TGTGCCTGGGGGGGGGTAACTGAAGCTTTCTTT. Protein product: CAWGGVTEAFF.

About this clonotype: Because the CDR3's place on the DNA is in doubt, the DNA is left out and the CDR3 is given as listed by TCRdb. The chain uses TRBV2 and TRBJ2-7. The CDR3 spans 24 residues, counting both ends. In germline, CDR1 is SNHLY, CDR2 FYNNEI. The CDR3 loop reads CASTNQTSMYLCASSSPLEYEQYV.

This clonotype occurred many times. The V and J genes are TRBV28 and TRBJ2-1; D call uncertain. Germline V lookup: CDR1 MDHEN, CDR2 SYDVKM. The CDR3 has 11 residues. V lost 5 bases and J lost 7, with 6 bases in between. This chain's CDR3 is CASSPWNEQFF. DNA of the CDR3: TGTGCCAGCAGTCCGTGGAATGAGCAGTTCTTC.